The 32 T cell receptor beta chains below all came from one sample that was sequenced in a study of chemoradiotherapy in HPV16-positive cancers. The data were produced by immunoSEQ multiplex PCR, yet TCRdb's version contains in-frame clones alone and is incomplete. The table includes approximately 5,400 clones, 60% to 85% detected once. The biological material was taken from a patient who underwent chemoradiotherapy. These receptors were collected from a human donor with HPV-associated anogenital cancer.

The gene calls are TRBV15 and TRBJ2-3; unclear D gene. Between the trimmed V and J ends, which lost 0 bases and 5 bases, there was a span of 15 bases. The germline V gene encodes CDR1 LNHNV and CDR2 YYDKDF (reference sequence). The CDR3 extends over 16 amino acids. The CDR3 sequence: CATSRDLARIRDTQYF. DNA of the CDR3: TGTGCCACCAGCAGAGATTTAGCCCGAATCAGAGATACGCAGTATTTT.

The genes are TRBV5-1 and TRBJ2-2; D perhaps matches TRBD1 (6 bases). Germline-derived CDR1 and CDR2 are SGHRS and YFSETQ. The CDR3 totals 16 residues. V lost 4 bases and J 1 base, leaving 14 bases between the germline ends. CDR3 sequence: CASSPSGTRNTGELFF. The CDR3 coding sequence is TGCGCCAGCAGCCCATCCGGGACAAGGAACACCGGGGAGCTGTTTTTT.

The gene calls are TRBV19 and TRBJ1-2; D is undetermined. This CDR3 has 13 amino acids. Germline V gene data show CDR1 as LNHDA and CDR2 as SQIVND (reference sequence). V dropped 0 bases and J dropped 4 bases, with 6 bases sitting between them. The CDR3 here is CASSIDRSYGYTF. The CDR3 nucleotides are TGTGCCAGTAGTATAGATAGGAGCTATGGCTACACCTTC.

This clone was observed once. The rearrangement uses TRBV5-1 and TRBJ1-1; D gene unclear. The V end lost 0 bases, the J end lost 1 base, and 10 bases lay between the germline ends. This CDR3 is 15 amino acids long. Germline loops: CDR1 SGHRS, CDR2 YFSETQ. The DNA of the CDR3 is TGCGCCAGCAGCTTGGAGGCCGTCGGGAACACTGAAGCTTTCTTT. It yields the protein CASSLEAVGNTEAFF.

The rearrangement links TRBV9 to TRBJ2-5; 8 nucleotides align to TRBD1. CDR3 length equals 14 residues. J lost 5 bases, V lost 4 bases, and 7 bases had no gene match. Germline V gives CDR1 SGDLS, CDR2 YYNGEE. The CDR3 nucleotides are TGTGCCAGCAGCCCGCGACAGGGGCGGGAGACCCAGTACTTC. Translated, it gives CASSPRQGRETQYF.

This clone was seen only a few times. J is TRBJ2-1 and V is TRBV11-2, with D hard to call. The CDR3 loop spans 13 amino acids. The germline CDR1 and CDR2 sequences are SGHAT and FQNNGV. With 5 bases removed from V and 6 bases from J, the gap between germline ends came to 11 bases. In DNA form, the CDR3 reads TGTGCCAGCAGCCCACTTACGGCCAATGAGCAGTTCTTC. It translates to CASSPLTANEQFF.

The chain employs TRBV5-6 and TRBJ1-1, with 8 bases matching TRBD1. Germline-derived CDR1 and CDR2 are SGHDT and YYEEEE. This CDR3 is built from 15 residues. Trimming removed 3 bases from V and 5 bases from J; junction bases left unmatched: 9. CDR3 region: CASSSIQGVVTEAFF. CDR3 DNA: TGTGCCAGCAGCTCTATACAGGGGGTGGTTACTGAAGCTTTCTTT.

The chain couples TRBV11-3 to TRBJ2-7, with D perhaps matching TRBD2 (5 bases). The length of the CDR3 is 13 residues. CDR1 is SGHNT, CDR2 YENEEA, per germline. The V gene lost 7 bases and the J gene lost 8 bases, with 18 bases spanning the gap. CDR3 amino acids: CASTPPGNLKQYF. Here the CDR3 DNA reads TGTGCCAGCACCCCTCCGGGGAACCTGAAGCAGTACTTC.

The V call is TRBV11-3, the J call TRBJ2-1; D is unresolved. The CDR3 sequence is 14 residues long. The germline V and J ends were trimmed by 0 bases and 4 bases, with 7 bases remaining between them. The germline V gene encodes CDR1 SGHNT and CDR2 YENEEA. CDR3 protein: CASSLDGSYNEQFF. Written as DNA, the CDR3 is TGTGCCAGCAGCTTAGATGGAAGTTACAATGAGCAGTTCTTC.

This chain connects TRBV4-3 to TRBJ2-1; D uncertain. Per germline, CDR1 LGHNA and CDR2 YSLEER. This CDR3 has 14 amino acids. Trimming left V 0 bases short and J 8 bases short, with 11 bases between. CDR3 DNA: TGCGCCAGCAGCCAAGACCAGCCGGGCTATGAGCAGTTCTTC. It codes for CASSQDQPGYEQFF.

CDR3 sequence reads: CASSLSGNRINEKLFF. The DNA of the CDR3 is TGTGCCAGCAGCCTAAGCGGGAACCGGATTAATGAAAAACTGTTTTTT. The chain couples TRBV16 to TRBJ1-4; D uncertain. V was clipped by 4 bases and J by 4 bases, with 16 bases between them. There are 16 residues in the CDR3. CDR1 is KGHSY and CDR2 is FQNENV in the germline V gene. The full variable domain, rest sourced from reference TRBV16 and TRBJ1-4, is GEEVAQTPKHLVRGEGQKAKLYCAPIKGHSYVFWYQQVLKNEFKFLISFQNENVFDETGMPKERFSAKCLPNSPCSLEIQATKLEDSAVYFCASSLSGNRINEKLFFGSGTQLSVL.

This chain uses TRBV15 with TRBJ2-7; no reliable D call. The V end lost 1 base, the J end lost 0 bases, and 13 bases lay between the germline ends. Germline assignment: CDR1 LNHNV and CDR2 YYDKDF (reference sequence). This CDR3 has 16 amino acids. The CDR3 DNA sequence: TGTGCCACCAGCAGAGGTGGCGGCCTCGGCTCCTACGAGCAGTACTTC. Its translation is CATSRGGGLGSYEQYF.

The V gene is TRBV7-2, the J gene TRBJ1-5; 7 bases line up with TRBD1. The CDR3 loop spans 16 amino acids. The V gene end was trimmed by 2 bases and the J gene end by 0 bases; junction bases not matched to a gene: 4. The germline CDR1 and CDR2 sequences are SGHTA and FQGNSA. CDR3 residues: CASSLRTGYSNQPQHF. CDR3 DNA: TGTGCCAGCAGCTTAAGGACAGGCTATAGCAATCAGCCCCAGCATTTT.

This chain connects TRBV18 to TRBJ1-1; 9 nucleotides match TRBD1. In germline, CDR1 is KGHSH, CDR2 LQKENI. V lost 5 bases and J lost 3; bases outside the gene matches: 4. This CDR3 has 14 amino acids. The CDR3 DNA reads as TGTGCCAGCTCATCCCGACAGGGGGACACTGAAGCTTTCTTT. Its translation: CASSSRQGDTEAFF.

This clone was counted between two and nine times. The CDR3 region has the DNA TGTGCCAGCAGCATCAGAACCGGGGCCAACGTCCTGACTTTC. As protein: CASSIRTGANVLTF. This chain links TRBV7-2 with TRBJ2-6; no definite D call. The ends were cut back, 5 bases at V and 4 bases at J, with 9 bases in the middle. The germline CDR1 and CDR2 sequences are SGHTA and FQGNSA. There are 14 residues in the CDR3.

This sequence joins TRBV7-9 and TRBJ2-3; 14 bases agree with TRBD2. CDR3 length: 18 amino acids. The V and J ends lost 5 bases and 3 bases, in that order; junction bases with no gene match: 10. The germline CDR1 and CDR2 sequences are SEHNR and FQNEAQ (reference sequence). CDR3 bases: TGTGCCAGCAGCCCACAGGGGGGACTAGCGGGAGTAACAGATACGCAGTATTTT. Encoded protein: CASSPQGGLAGVTDTQYF.

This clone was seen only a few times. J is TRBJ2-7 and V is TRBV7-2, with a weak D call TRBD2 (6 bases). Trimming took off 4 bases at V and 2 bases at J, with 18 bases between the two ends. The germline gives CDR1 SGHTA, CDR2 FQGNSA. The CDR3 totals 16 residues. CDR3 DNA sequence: TGTGCCAGCAGCTATATCTCCAGGGACTCTACCTACGAGCAGTACTTC. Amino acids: CASSYISRDSTYEQYF. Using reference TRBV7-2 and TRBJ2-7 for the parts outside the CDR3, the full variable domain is GAGVSQSPSNKVTEKGKDVELRCDPISGHTALYWYRQSLGQGLEFLIYFQGNSAPDKSGLPSDRFSAERTGGSVSTLTIQRTQQEDSAVYLCASSYISRDSTYEQYFGPGTRLTVT.

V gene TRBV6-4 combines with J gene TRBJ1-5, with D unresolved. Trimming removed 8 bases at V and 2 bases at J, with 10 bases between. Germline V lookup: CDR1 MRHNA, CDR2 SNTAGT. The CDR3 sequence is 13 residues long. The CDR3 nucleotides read TGTGCCAGCGCGCCCGAAGGCAATCAGCCCCAGCATTTT. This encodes CASAPEGNQPQHF.

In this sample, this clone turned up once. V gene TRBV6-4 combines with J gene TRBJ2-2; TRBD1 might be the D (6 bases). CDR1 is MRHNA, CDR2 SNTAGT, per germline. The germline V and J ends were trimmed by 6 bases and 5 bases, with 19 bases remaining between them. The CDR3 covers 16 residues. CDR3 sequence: CASRRNQNRVTGELFF. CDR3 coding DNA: TGTGCCAGCAGAAGAAATCAGAACAGGGTAACCGGGGAGCTGTTTTTT.

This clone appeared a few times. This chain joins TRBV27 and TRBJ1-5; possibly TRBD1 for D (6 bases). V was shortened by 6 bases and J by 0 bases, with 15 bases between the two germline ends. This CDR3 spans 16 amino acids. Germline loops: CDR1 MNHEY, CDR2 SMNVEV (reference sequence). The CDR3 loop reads CASRTTRGHSNQPQHF. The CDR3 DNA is TGTGCCAGCAGGACTACTAGGGGACATAGCAATCAGCCCCAGCATTTT.

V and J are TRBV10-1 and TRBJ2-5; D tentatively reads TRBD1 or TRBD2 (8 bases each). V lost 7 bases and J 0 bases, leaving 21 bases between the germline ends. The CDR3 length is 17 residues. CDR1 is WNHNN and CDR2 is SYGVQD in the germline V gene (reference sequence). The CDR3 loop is CASTGLAGGLYQETQYF. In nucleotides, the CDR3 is TGCGCCAGCACCGGACTAGCAGGGGGCCTGTACCAAGAGACCCAGTACTTC.

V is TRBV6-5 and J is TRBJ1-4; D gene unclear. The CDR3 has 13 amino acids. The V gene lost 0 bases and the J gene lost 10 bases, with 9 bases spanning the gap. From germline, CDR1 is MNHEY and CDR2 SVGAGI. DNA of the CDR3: TGTGCCAGCAGTTACTCATCGGGAGGAAAACTGTTTTTT. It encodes CASSYSSGGKLFF.

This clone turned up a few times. The CDR3 DNA reads TGTGCCAGCAGCTTAAGGGCCGGGACCGGGTTGAATCACTATGGCTACACCTTC. Residues: CASSLRAGTGLNHYGYTF. The chain has TRBV7-2 and TRBJ1-2, with D possibly TRBD1 on 5 matching bases. Trimming removed 2 bases at V and 3 bases at J, with 22 bases between. The CDR3 sequence is 18 residues long. Germline loops: CDR1 SGHTA, CDR2 FQGNSA.

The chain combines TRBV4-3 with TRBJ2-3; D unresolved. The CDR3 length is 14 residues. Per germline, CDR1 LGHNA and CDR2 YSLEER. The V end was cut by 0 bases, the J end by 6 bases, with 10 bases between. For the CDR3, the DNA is TGCGCCAGCAGCCAAGATTCGAGTAGGGATACGCAGTATTTT. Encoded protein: CASSQDSSRDTQYF.

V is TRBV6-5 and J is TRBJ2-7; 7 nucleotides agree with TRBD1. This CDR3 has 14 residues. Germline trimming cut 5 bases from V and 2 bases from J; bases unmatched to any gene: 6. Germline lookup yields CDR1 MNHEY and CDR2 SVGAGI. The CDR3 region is CASSPSQGTYEQYV. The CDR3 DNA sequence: TGTGCCAGCAGTCCCTCACAGGGGACCTACGAGCAGTACGTC.

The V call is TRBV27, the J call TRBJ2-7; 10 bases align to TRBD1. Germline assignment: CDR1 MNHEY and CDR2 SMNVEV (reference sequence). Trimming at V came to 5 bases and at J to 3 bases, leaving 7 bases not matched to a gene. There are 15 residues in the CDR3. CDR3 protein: CASSRRDRGFYEQYF. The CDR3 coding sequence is TGTGCCAGCAGTCGCCGGGACAGGGGATTCTACGAGCAGTACTTC.

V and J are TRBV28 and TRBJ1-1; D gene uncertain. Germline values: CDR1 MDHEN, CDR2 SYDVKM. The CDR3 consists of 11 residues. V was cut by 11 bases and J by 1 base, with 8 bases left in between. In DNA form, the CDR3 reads TGTGCCGCAAAAAGGAACACTGAAGCTTTCTTT. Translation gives CAAKRNTEAFF.

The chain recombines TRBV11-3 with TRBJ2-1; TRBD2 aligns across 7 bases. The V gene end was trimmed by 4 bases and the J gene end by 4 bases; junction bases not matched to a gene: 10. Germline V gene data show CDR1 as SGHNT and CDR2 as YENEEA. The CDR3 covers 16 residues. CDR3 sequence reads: CASSSVTLARYNEQFF. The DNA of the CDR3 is TGTGCCAGCAGCTCCGTGACACTAGCGCGGTACAATGAGCAGTTCTTC.

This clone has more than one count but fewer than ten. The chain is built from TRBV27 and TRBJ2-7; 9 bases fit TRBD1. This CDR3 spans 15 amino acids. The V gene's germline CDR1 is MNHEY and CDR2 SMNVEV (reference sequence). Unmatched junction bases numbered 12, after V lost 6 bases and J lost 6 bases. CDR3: CASREHVGTGPEQYV. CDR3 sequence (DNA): TGTGCCAGCAGGGAACACGTGGGGACAGGGCCCGAGCAGTACGTC.

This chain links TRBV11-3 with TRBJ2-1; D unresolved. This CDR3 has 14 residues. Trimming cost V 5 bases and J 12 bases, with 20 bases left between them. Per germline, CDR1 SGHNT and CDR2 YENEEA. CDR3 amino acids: CASSDQSGPPPQFF. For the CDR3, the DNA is TGTGCCAGCAGCGACCAATCCGGGCCCCCGCCGCAGTTCTTC.

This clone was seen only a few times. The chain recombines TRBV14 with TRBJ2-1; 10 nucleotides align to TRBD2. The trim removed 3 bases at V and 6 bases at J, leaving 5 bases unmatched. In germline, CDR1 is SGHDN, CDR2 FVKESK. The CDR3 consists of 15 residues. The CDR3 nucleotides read TGTGCCAGCAGCCAGAGCGGGGGGGCCAGCAATGAGCAGTTCTTC. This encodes CASSQSGGASNEQFF.

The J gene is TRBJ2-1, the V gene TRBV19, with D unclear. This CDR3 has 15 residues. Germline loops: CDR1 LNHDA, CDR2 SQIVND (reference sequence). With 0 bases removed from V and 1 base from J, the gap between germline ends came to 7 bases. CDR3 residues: CASSIDLRSYNEQFF. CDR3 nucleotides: TGTGCCAGTAGTATAGATTTGCGGTCCTACAATGAGCAGTTCTTC.